The 32 T cell receptor beta chains given below trace back to one sample, sequenced in a study of monozygotic twins with inflammatory bowel disease. TCRdb re-called the 5' RACE reads and gives one entry per CDR3 protein, without DNA. The listing contains 150,000 to 200,000 distinct CDR3 sequences. Sequencing input: blood. These receptors originate from a human donor with ulcerative colitis or Crohn's disease, or a healthy co-twin of an affected twin (not recorded which).

The chain has TRBV9 and TRBJ2-5; TCRdb reports TRBD1, a call that lacks DNA to check it against. The CDR3 loop spans 14 amino acids. Germline V gene sequence: CDR1 SGDLS, CDR2 YYNGEE. CDR3 residues: CARDSTGKWETQYF.

The V call is TRBV28, the J call TRBJ2-2. The CDR3 loop spans 16 amino acids. The germline V gene encodes CDR1 MDHEN and CDR2 SYDVKM. The CDR3 protein is CASSLVLGWDTGELFF.

V is TRBV5-1 and J is TRBJ1-5; absent DNA, TCRdb's TRBD1 call cannot be checked. The CDR3 contains 13 residues. Per germline, CDR1 SGHRS and CDR2 YFSETQ. The CDR3 is CASSLEGVQPQHF.

The rearrangement links TRBV9 to TRBJ1-6. The CDR3 sequence is 16 residues long. CDR1 and CDR2 from the germline V gene are SGDLS and YYNGEE. The chain's CDR3 is CASSVSSGWANSPLHF.

The rearrangement joins TRBV4-2 to TRBJ2-1; the D call of TRBD2 rests on TCRdb alone, since no DNA is present to check it. The CDR3 runs 16 residues. Per the germline V gene, CDR1 is LGHNA and CDR2 is YNFKEQ. CDR3 loop: CASSQDEAGTYNEQFF.

The V and J genes are TRBV28 and TRBJ2-7; the D call of TRBD1 rests on TCRdb alone, since no DNA is present to check it. The CDR3 runs 14 residues. Germline lookup yields CDR1 MDHEN and CDR2 SYDVKM. The CDR3 sequence is CASSRQGSSYEQYF.

The V gene is TRBV5-1, the J gene TRBJ2-3; lacking DNA, the TRBD2 call made by TCRdb goes unchecked. CDR1 is SGHRS and CDR2 is YFSETQ in the germline V gene. The CDR3 length is 16 residues. CDR3 loop: CASSSTASGEGGTQYF.

The rearrangement joins TRBV5-6 to TRBJ2-2; without DNA, the TCRdb call of TRBD2 cannot be checked. The CDR3 sequence is 17 residues long. Germline V gene sequence: CDR1 SGHDT, CDR2 YYEEEE. The CDR3 here is CASSLQVLAGDTGELFF. The whole variable domain, filled in from reference TRBV5-6 and TRBJ2-2, reads DAGVTQSPTHLIKTRGQQVTLRCSPKSGHDTVSWYQQALGQGPQFIFQYYEEEERQRGNFPDRFSGHQFPNYSSELNVNALLLGDSALYLCASSLQVLAGDTGELFFGEGSRLTVL.

The chain couples TRBV12-3 or TRBV12-4 to TRBJ2-2; TCRdb's D call of TRBD1 is untestable without DNA. The CDR3 sequence is 15 residues long. The CDR3 sequence is CASTPWGGDTGELFF.

This sequence joins TRBV5-1 and TRBJ2-7. The CDR3 contains 13 residues. Germline assignment: CDR1 SGHRS and CDR2 YFSETQ. The CDR3 spells CASSLEPVYEQYF.

The chain is built from TRBV19 and TRBJ2-2. The CDR3 length is 15 residues. The germline V gene encodes CDR1 LNHDA and CDR2 SQIVND (reference sequence). CDR3 sequence: CASKPDGANTGELFF.

V gene TRBV20-1 combines with J gene TRBJ1-1; without DNA, the TCRdb call of TRBD1 cannot be checked. CDR1 is DFQATT, CDR2 SNEGSKA, per germline (reference sequence). This CDR3 has 13 residues. The CDR3 loop reads CSAGGGMNTEAFF.

The V gene is TRBV6-1, the J gene TRBJ2-3; there is no DNA to check the TCRdb D call of TRBD1. This CDR3 is built from 14 residues. The germline V gene encodes CDR1 MNHNS and CDR2 SASEGT. The chain's CDR3 is CAPRPGWVTDTQYF.

The chain links TRBV16 to TRBJ2-3; TCRdb returns TRBD2, unconfirmable since there is no DNA. Germline CDR1 KGHSY, CDR2 FQNENV. This CDR3 is built from 16 residues. This CDR3 reads CASSQLGLARTDTQYF.

J is TRBJ1-5 and V is TRBV28. This CDR3 has 14 residues. Germline CDR1 MDHEN, CDR2 SYDVKM. CDR3 loop: CASSFTGRGQHQHF. Variable domain in full (rest from reference TRBV28 and TRBJ1-5): DVKVTQSSRYLVKRTGEKVFLECVQDMDHENMFWYRQDPGLGLRLIYFSYDVKMKEKGDIPEGYSVSREKKERFSLILESASTNQTSMYLCASSFTGRGQHQHFGDGTRLSIL.

This chain links TRBV4-2 with TRBJ2-1; no DNA is available, so the TRBD1 call from TCRdb remains unchecked. This CDR3 has 14 residues. Germline CDR1 reads LGHNA; CDR2 reads YNFKEQ. CDR3 loop: CASRAGTGYNEQFF.

The chain recombines TRBV6-6 with TRBJ1-1; TCRdb outputs TRBD1, but without DNA this stays unchecked. Germline V CDR1 and CDR2: MNHNY, SVGAGI (reference sequence). The CDR3 extends over 14 amino acids. The CDR3 here is CASSLITGDRKAFF.

The J gene is TRBJ1-2, the V gene TRBV12-3 or TRBV12-4; lacking DNA, the TRBD1 call made by TCRdb goes unchecked. CDR3 length equals 13 residues. CDR3 protein: CASSLGGSYRYTF.

The chain carries TRBV5-1 and TRBJ1-3; the TCRdb call, TRBD1, lacks DNA for checking. CDR3 length equals 16 residues. CDR1 and CDR2 from the germline V gene are SGHRS and YFSETQ. The chain's CDR3 is CASSLEGVATGNTIYF.

The V call is TRBV5-4, the J call TRBJ2-3; checking the TCRdb D call of TRBD1 is not possible without DNA. The CDR3 spans 16 residues. Per germline, CDR1 SGHNT and CDR2 YYREEE (reference sequence). CDR3: CAMAGQGGAGTDTQYF. Full variable domain (remainder filled in from reference TRBV5-4 and TRBJ2-3): ETGVTQSPTHLIKTRGQQVTLRCSSQSGHNTVSWYQQALGQGPQFIFQYYREEENGRGNFPPRFSGLQFPNYSSELNVNALELDDSALYLCAMAGQGGAGTDTQYFGPGTRLTVL.

The CDR3 reads CARSLGVFYEQYF. This sequence joins TRBV5-3 and TRBJ2-7. TRBV5-3 is noted as an ORF with a role that remains uncertain. This CDR3 has 13 residues.

The chain recombines TRBV19 with TRBJ1-1; the TCRdb call, TRBD1, lacks DNA for checking. CDR1 and CDR2 from the germline V gene are LNHDA and SQIVND (reference sequence). The CDR3 is 15 amino acids. The CDR3 is CASGPGPEMNTEAFF.

The rearrangement links TRBV5-1 to TRBJ1-2; TCRdb calls TRBD1, which cannot be checked without DNA. Looked up from germline, CDR1 is SGHRS and CDR2 is YFSETQ. The CDR3 spans 13 residues. The CDR3 sequence: CASSPTGIYGYTF.

The rearrangement links TRBV28 to TRBJ1-2; the D call of TRBD1 rests on TCRdb alone, since no DNA is present to check it. CDR3 length: 17 residues. Germline V gene data show CDR1 as MDHEN and CDR2 as SYDVKM. CDR3 amino acids: CASSFGRSGHLNYGYTF.

This chain uses TRBV7-2 with TRBJ2-1; TCRdb's D call of TRBD2 is untestable without DNA. Germline-derived CDR1 and CDR2 are SGHTA and FQGNSA. The CDR3 spans 20 residues. CDR3 residues: CASSFPVGTSGSPFRNEQFF.

This chain links TRBV28 with TRBJ1-5; the D gene TCRdb calls, TRBD1, cannot be checked with no DNA. Germline-derived CDR1 and CDR2 are MDHEN and SYDVKM. The CDR3 has 13 amino acids. The chain's CDR3 is CASSPDRGSLQHF.

The chain joins TRBV6-5 to TRBJ1-5; the D call from TCRdb, TRBD1, cannot be confirmed without DNA. Germline loops: CDR1 MNHEY, CDR2 SVGAGI. CDR3 length equals 16 residues. The CDR3: CASSYETVRGNQPQHF.

This rearrangement joins TRBV5-5 to TRBJ2-3; TCRdb's assignment of TRBD1 cannot be checked, as there is no DNA. The CDR3 runs 17 residues. Germline CDR1 is SGHKS and CDR2 is YYEKEE (reference sequence). The CDR3 protein is CASSLPGQGARTDTQYF.

J is TRBJ2-7 and V is TRBV9; TCRdb gives TRBD2 as the D gene, but with no DNA this cannot be confirmed. The CDR3 totals 14 residues. CDR1 SGDLS and CDR2 YYNGEE come from the germline V gene. The CDR3 sequence is CASSITGLGSEQYF.

V and J are TRBV29-1 and TRBJ2-2; TCRdb designates TRBD1, a call that cannot be tested without DNA. The V gene's germline CDR1 is SQVTM and CDR2 ANQGSEA. The CDR3 covers 14 residues. The CDR3: CSVRTGSNAGELFF.

CDR3 sequence: CASSSGGSVRETQYF. J is TRBJ2-5 and V is TRBV5-1. The CDR3 length is 15 residues. The germline gives CDR1 SGHRS, CDR2 YFSETQ.

The chain couples TRBV28 to TRBJ1-5; checking the TCRdb D call of TRBD1 is not possible without DNA. This CDR3 has 20 amino acids. Looked up from germline, CDR1 is MDHEN and CDR2 is SYDVKM. This CDR3 reads CASSSLLSSGSDYSNQPQHF.